The 21 T cell receptor beta chains given below trace back to one sample, sequenced in a study of cytomegalovirus exposure and HLA in healthy donors. PCR primers comprised 60 Vbeta and 13 Jbeta primers. Here immunoSEQ multiplex PCR was the method, and the copy in TCRdb shows in-frame clones only, minus some. Among tens of thousands of clones, approximately 71% were seen once, and the ten largest hold over 2%. Sequenced: PBMCs. The receptors derive from a man aged 35 to 55 in good health and CMV-seronegative.

This chain connects TRBV30 to TRBJ2-5; a weak D match, TRBD1 (5 bases). This CDR3 is 15 amino acids long. Trimming shortened V by 2 bases and J by 2 bases, and 15 bases separated the two germline ends. Looked up from germline, CDR1 is GTSNPN and CDR2 is SVGIG (reference sequence). The CDR3 DNA reads TGTGCCTGGAGTTCGTCAGGGCTCAAGCAAGAGACCCAGTACTTC. This gives the protein CAWSSSGLKQETQYF.

The genes are TRBV6-1 and TRBJ1-5, with D possibly matching TRBD1 (5 bases). CDR3 length: 15 residues. Trimming pared 3 bases from V and 0 bases from J, leaving 9 bases between. CDR1 MNHNS and CDR2 SASEGT come from the germline V gene. The CDR3 coding sequence is TGTGCCAGCAGTGACAGGGTTCCTAGCAATCAGCCCCAGCATTTT. It yields the protein CASSDRVPSNQPQHF.

This clone showed up just a few times. The chain recombines TRBV5-1 with TRBJ1-3; D possibly corresponds to TRBD1 (6 bases). The CDR3 totals 14 residues. V dropped 4 bases and J dropped 1 base, with 9 bases sitting between them. Germline-derived CDR1 and CDR2 are SGHRS and YFSETQ. The CDR3: CASSEQGSGNTIYF. The CDR3 region has the DNA TGCGCCAGCAGCGAACAGGGTTCTGGAAACACCATATATTTT. The full variable domain, its missing parts supplied by reference TRBV5-1 and TRBJ1-3, is KAGVTQTPRYLIKTRGQQVTLSCSPISGHRSVSWYQQTPGQGLQFLFEYFSETQRNKGNFPGRFSGRQFSNSRSEMNVSTLELGDSALYLCASSEQGSGNTIYFGEGSWLTVV.

The chain links TRBV30 to TRBJ2-2; 9 bases map to TRBD1. Looked up from germline, CDR1 is GTSNPN and CDR2 is SVGIG (reference sequence). The V gene end was trimmed by 5 bases and the J gene end by 5 bases; junction bases not matched to a gene: 9. The CDR3 covers 15 residues. The CDR3, as DNA: TGTGCCTGGGAGTCCGGGACAGGGTGGACCGGGGAGCTGTTTTTT. Protein product: CAWESGTGWTGELFF.

The V gene is TRBV9, the J gene TRBJ2-7; TRBD2 is a possible D gene (5 bases). This CDR3 is built from 13 residues. CDR1 is SGDLS, CDR2 YYNGEE, per germline. Trimming took 4 bases from V and 0 from J, leaving 8 bases between them. Here the CDR3 DNA reads TGTGCCAGCAGCAGCGGATCCTCCTACGAGCAGTACTTC. Amino acid sequence: CASSSGSSYEQYF.

V usage is TRBV5-8 and J usage is TRBJ1-2; 7 bases fit TRBD1. Germline values: CDR1 SGHTS, CDR2 YDEGEE. The J segment lost 4 bases and the V segment lost 5 bases, leaving 11 bases of the junction unmatched. CDR3 length equals 15 residues. Here the CDR3 reads CASSTGQAEVYGYTF. The CDR3 DNA reads TGTGCCAGCAGTACTGGACAGGCCGAGGTCTATGGCTACACCTTC.

The rearrangement joins TRBV29-1 to TRBJ1-1, with a weak D call TRBD1 (6 bases). CDR1 is SQVTM, CDR2 ANQGSEA, per germline. V was shortened by 6 bases and J by 5 bases, with 10 bases between the two germline ends. The CDR3 spans 11 residues. This CDR3 reads CSVGGTTEAFF. In DNA, the CDR3 is TGCAGCGTGGGAGGGACAACTGAAGCTTTCTTT.

CDR3 loop: CASMDLTSLRSDTQYF. The DNA of the CDR3 is TGTGCCTCTATGGACCTGACTAGTTTGAGGTCAGATACGCAGTATTTT. The chain links TRBV30 to TRBJ2-3; D is possibly TRBD2 (6 bases). This CDR3 comprises 16 residues. Germline values: CDR1 GTSNPN, CDR2 SVGIG (reference sequence). V was cut by 7 bases and J by 4 bases, with 24 bases left in between. Full variable domain (outside the CDR3, taken from reference TRBV30 and TRBJ2-3): SQTIHQWPATLVQPVGSPLSLECTVEGTSNPNLYWYRQAAGRGLQLLFYSVGIGQISSEVPQNLSASRPQDRQFILSSKKLLLSDSGFYLCASMDLTSLRSDTQYFGPGTRLTVL.

Concerning this clone itself: Its ends do not fully match the called genes, so a read error is possible. V usage is TRBV7-9 and J usage is TRBJ2-5; 10 positions match TRBD2. Germline V gives CDR1 SEHNR, CDR2 FQNEAQ (reference sequence). This CDR3 is built from 14 residues. The CDR3 DNA reads TGTGCCAGCCGCTTGACTAGCGGGTCAGAGACCCAGTACTTC. This sequence encodes CASRLTSGSETQYF. The whole variable domain, remainder taken from reference TRBV7-9 and TRBJ2-5, is DTGVSQNPRHKITKRGQNVTFRCDPISEHNRLYWYRQTLGQGPEFLTYFQNEAQLEKSRLLSDRFSAERPKGSFSTLEIQRTEQGDSAMYLCASRLTSGSETQYFGPGTRLLVL.

The chain carries TRBV18 and TRBJ1-1, with D possibly TRBD1 on 6 matching bases. This CDR3 spans 16 amino acids. Deletions cut 1 base from V and 1 base from J, with 13 bases between. Germline V gives CDR1 KGHSH, CDR2 LQKENI. The CDR3 DNA is TGTGCCAGCTCACCACGTACGGCACAGGGGAACACTGAAGCTTTCTTT. Its protein is CASSPRTAQGNTEAFF.

V is TRBV10-2 and J is TRBJ2-3; the D gene is possibly TRBD1 (6 bases). The CDR3 is 15 residues long. Germline lookup yields CDR1 WSHSY and CDR2 SAAADI. Trimming took off 6 bases at V and 4 bases at J, with 17 bases between the two ends. In DNA, the CDR3 is TGCGCCAGCAGAGTCTCCTCAGGGGTTGCAGATACGCAGTATTTT. It is translated as CASRVSSGVADTQYF.

The sample holds a few counts of this clone. The V gene is TRBV5-1, the J gene TRBJ2-7, with a tentative D call TRBD1 (5 bases). Trimming left V 4 bases short and J 2 bases short, with 16 bases between. The CDR3 is 15 amino acids. CDR1 is SGHRS, CDR2 YFSETQ, per germline. In DNA, the CDR3 is TGCGCCAGCAGCCGCAGCGCAGGGATCCCCTACGAGCAGTACTTC. Protein: CASSRSAGIPYEQYF.

The CDR3 spells CASSSGQGSMYGYTF. The CDR3 nucleotides read TGTGCCAGCAGTTCGGGACAGGGAAGTATGTATGGCTACACCTTC. This sequence joins TRBV6-5 and TRBJ1-2; TRBD1 aligns across 9 bases. J lost 5 bases, V lost 4 bases, and 8 bases had no gene match. The CDR3 runs to 15 residues. Germline-derived CDR1 and CDR2 are MNHEY and SVGAGI.

This chain connects TRBV7-2 to TRBJ2-7; D perhaps matches TRBD1 (6 bases). Trimming removed 6 bases at V and 1 base at J, with 10 bases between. From germline, CDR1 is SGHTA and CDR2 FQGNSA. The CDR3 has 13 amino acids. The CDR3 sequence: CASSQQGSYEQYF. The DNA of the CDR3 is TGTGCCAGCAGTCAACAGGGTTCCTACGAGCAGTACTTC.

This chain links TRBV2 with TRBJ1-2; a possible D gene is TRBD1 (5 bases). Germline lookup yields CDR1 SNHLY and CDR2 FYNNEI. Trimming stripped 5 bases from V and 8 bases from J, with 12 bases between. There are 12 residues in the CDR3. The CDR3 sequence is CASSRGAVGYTF. The DNA of the CDR3 is TGTGCCAGCAGTCGCGGGGCTGTCGGCTACACCTTC.

This chain joins TRBV7-9 and TRBJ2-3; D perhaps matches TRBD2 (7 bases). The V end lost 5 bases, the J end lost 0 bases, and 18 bases lay between the germline ends. CDR1 and CDR2 (germline): SEHNR, FQNEAQ (reference sequence). This CDR3 spans 17 amino acids. Written as DNA, the CDR3 is TGTGCCAGCAGCCCCTCCTGGGAGGGGGGTAGCACAGATACGCAGTATTTT. Residues: CASSPSWEGGSTDTQYF.

The V call is TRBV14, the J call TRBJ2-3; D perhaps matches TRBD1 (6 bases). Per germline, CDR1 SGHDN and CDR2 FVKESK. This CDR3 spans 16 amino acids. V dropped 3 bases and J dropped 1 base, with 14 bases sitting between them. The CDR3 region has the DNA TGTGCCAGCAGCCATATTACAGGGTTCGGCACAGATACGCAGTATTTT. It encodes CASSHITGFGTDTQYF.

The V gene is TRBV7-8, the J gene TRBJ2-5, with 13 positions matching TRBD2. The V gene end was trimmed by 5 bases and the J gene end by 2 bases; junction bases not matched to a gene: 5. The CDR3 is 16 residues long. Germline values: CDR1 SGHVS, CDR2 FQNEAQ. The CDR3 sequence: CASSVGTSGEQETQYF. The CDR3 DNA follows: TGTGCCAGCAGCGTGGGGACTAGCGGGGAACAAGAGACCCAGTACTTC.

This chain joins TRBV9 and TRBJ2-6; maybe TRBD2 (6 bases). The CDR3 contains 18 residues. CDR1 is SGDLS, CDR2 YYNGEE, per germline. The ends were cut back, 5 bases at V and 6 bases at J, with 24 bases in the middle. The CDR3 sequence: CASSFPLGEDAKANVLTF. The CDR3 DNA reads TGTGCCAGCAGTTTTCCCTTGGGGGAGGACGCCAAGGCCAACGTCCTGACTTTC.

The V call is TRBV6-5, the J call TRBJ2-5; 7 nucleotides match TRBD2. The germline V gene encodes CDR1 MNHEY and CDR2 SVGAGI. Germline trimming cut 8 bases from V and 9 bases from J; bases unmatched to any gene: 3. The CDR3 runs 10 residues. DNA for the CDR3: TGTGCCAGCGGGGCGGGGGCCCAGTACTTC. Its protein is CASGAGAQYF.

The chain uses TRBV5-3 and TRBJ1-1, with D possibly matching TRBD1 (6 bases). TRBV5-3 has ORF status, its function being uncertain. This CDR3 has 11 amino acids. Trimming took off 7 bases at V and 6 bases at J, with 10 bases between the two ends. CDR3 nucleotide sequence: TGTGCCAGAGAGACAGGTTCTGAAGCTTTCTTT. Translation gives CARETGSEAFF.